This TCR beta chain was found in a study of graft-versus-host responses after intestinal transplantation. This CDR3 contains 15 residues. The trim removed 4 bases at V and 3 bases at J, leaving 12 bases unmatched. Germline assignment: CDR1 SQVTM and CDR2 ANQGSEA. About this clone: Its antigen remains unidentified.

Only in-frame clones appear in the TCRdb table, and some are missing; sequencing was by immunoSEQ multiplex PCR. The sample includes 100,000 to 130,000 clones, roughly 86% of them seen just once. Study observations and caveats: There were GvH clones found in recipient marrow, and some of them appeared first in ileum or blood.

This chain connects TRBV29-1 to TRBJ2-7; 7 bases match TRBD2. The TCR sequence derives from a human donor who was the organ donor for an intestinal transplant. Sample: unstimulated CD4+ T cells sorted from spleen or lymph node cells, taken before transplant. CDR3 protein: CSVGYSGRVSYEQYF. CDR3 bases: TGCAGCGTTGGATATAGCGGGCGCGTGAGCTACGAGCAGTACTTC.